Listed below are T cell receptor beta chains from one sample, sequenced in a study of T cells in Graves' hyperthyroidism and ophthalmopathy. MiXCR, run by TCRdb on the multiplex PCR reads, gives a single entry per CDR3 protein. The sample has some 400,000 distinct CDR3 sequences, roughly 19% seen once. The sample taken for sequencing was blood. Source of these receptors: a woman between 18 and 29 years old with Graves' hyperthyroidism. The CDR3 runs from the conserved cysteine through the conserved F or W.

j_call v_call cdr3_aa
TRBJ1-5 TRBV15 CATSRAGDPSNQPQHF
TRBJ2-5 TRBV12-3/TRBV12-4 CASSLNGGREETQYF
TRBJ2-5 TRBV14 CASSVAPEETQYF
TRBJ2-5 TRBV5-6 CASSPTAARLAGGLETQYF
TRBJ2-5 TRBV20-1 CSASGGKETQYF
TRBJ1-2 TRBV28 CASSLYSYYGYTF
TRBJ2-7 TRBV30 CAWSVTYEQYF
TRBJ1-1 TRBV5-1 CASSSYRVGDTEAFF
TRBJ1-2 TRBV6-5 CASRPLGQTYGYTF
TRBJ2-7 TRBV20-1 CSAPATSGVLTYEQYF
TRBJ2-5 TRBV15 CATSRGAYYQETQYF
TRBJ2-7 TRBV3-1 CASSQEGQGWDEQYF
TRBJ2-2 TRBV20-1 CSARRVSERGGAYTGELFF
TRBJ2-5 TRBV6-1 CASSEAGLPQTQYF
TRBJ2-5 TRBV7-2 CASSHRTSGVQETQYF
TRBJ2-2 TRBV7-3 CASSLLAGTNTGELFF
TRBJ1-2 TRBV9 CASSVRTGYGYTF
TRBJ2-5 TRBV20-1 CSAQRRQETQYF
TRBJ2-7 TRBV20-1 CSAYLRDRGFEQYF
TRBJ2-7 TRBV20-1 CSHRPGITYEQYF
TRBJ2-6 TRBV6-2/TRBV6-3 CASSYNPLVSGANVLTF
TRBJ2-7 TRBV5-1 CASSPIRERIGPYEQYF
TRBJ1-1 TRBV15 CATSRVGSLNTEAFF
TRBJ1-1 TRBV3-1 CASSHGRGLDTEAFF
TRBJ1-3 TRBV5-1 CASSLGTTGSGNTIYF
TRBJ1-1 TRBV20-1 CSASPRPLYLMNTEAFF
TRBJ2-1 TRBV10-3 CAIRTSGTSGGNRGRNEQFF
TRBJ2-5 TRBV6-2/TRBV6-3 CASSKGETQYF
TRBJ1-1 TRBV20-1 CSARQGGAINTEAFF
TRBJ1-5 TRBV29-1 CSVQAEGGQPQHF
TRBJ2-7 TRBV9 CASSVQPRDGLYEQYF
TRBJ2-7 TRBV12-3/TRBV12-4 CASSIDRDYEQYF
TRBJ2-5 TRBV2 CASSDVAGETQYF
TRBJ1-3 TRBV12-3/TRBV12-4 CASSLRLPSSGNTIYF
TRBJ2-6 TRBV9 CASSVGPMGTGANVLTF
TRBJ1-2 TRBV4-1 CASSRPDRANYGYTF
TRBJ2-5 TRBV29-1 CSVYRGETQYF
TRBJ1-1 TRBV20-1 CSAGQGEAFF
TRBJ1-1 TRBV12-3/TRBV12-4 CASSLPLHMTGRGTEAFF
TRBJ1-1 TRBV6-5 CASSSQGARETEAFF
TRBJ2-6 TRBV2 CASSGRWLLSSGANVLTF
TRBJ1-1 TRBV6-1 CASVSYRDTEAFF
TRBJ1-1 TRBV29-1 CSVGGQVDWTEAFF
TRBJ1-2 TRBV2 CASKAGQAYYGYTF
TRBJ2-7 TRBV6-2/TRBV6-3 CASRTGGGRYEQYF
TRBJ1-5 TRBV27 CASGDRGVQPQHF
TRBJ2-7 TRBV11-2 CASSLGDRSYEQYF
TRBJ1-2 TRBV15 CATSREAYGYTF
TRBJ1-1 TRBV2 CASRGWGQGKTEAFF
TRBJ2-5 TRBV7-2 CASSPQSGFPGETQYF
TRBJ2-7 TRBV12-3/TRBV12-4 CASSSWSYEQYF
TRBJ2-5 TRBV5-1 CASSHASGPGETQYF
TRBJ1-2 TRBV28 CASSLAHDYGYTF
TRBJ1-1 TRBV6-5 CASRPQTGIDTEAFF
TRBJ1-2 TRBV18 CASSIGTGEDNYGYTF